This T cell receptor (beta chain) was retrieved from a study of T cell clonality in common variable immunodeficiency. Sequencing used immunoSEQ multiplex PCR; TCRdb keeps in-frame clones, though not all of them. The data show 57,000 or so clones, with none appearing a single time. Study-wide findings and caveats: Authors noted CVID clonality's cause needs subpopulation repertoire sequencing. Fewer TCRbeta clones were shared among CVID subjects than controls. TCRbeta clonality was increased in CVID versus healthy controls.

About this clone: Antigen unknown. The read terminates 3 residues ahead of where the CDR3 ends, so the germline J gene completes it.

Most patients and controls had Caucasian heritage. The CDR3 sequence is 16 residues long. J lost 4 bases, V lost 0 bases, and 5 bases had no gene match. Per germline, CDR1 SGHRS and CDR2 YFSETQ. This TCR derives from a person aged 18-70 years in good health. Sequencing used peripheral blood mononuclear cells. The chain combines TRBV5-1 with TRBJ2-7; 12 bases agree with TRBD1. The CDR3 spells CASSLAGTGGFYEQYF. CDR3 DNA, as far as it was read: TGCGCCAGCAGCTTGGCCGGGACAGGGGGCTTTTACGAG.